Listed here is a single T cell receptor (beta chain). Its target is not known. Germline V gene lookup returns CDR1 MNHNS and CDR2 SASEGT. The V and J ends lost 0 bases and 7 bases, in that order; junction bases with no gene match: 5. This CDR3 comprises 16 residues. The sample belongs to a study of blood T cells in healthy people across ages. Study-wide results and caveats: More naive CD4+ cells and higher diversity marked long-lived donors relative to aged donors.

The second PCR ran roughly 6 to 11 cycles with a sample-barcoded 5' primer and J-beta primers. Carrying 12 random nucleotides, a template-switch adaptor labeled each individual cDNA molecule. TCRdb reanalysed the 5' RACE reads using MiXCR and keeps one entry per CDR3 protein. The sample lists about 1.4 million distinct CDR3 sequences, approximately 59% occurring once. The donors, aged 6 to 90, were healthy Caucasians from Russia. This receptor was identified in a young man in good health. The material sequenced was blood. The chain recombines TRBV6-1 with TRBJ2-3; 12 nucleotides agree with TRBD1. The DNA for the CDR3 is TGTGCCAGCAGTGAAGCCGGGACAGGGGGCTTGAATACGCAGTATTTT. Protein: CASSEAGTGGLNTQYF.